This TCR beta chain was captured by sequencing in a study of cytomegalovirus exposure and HLA in healthy donors. For the study at large: Of several hundred genotyped donors, 81% grouped in the Caucasian-associated ancestry cluster.

CDR1 and CDR2 (germline): SGDLS, YYNGEE. V lost 4 bases and J 4 bases, leaving 14 bases between the germline ends. CDR3 length equals 14 residues. PCR used 60 Vbeta primers and 13 Jbeta primers. Data came from immunoSEQ multiplex PCR; TCRdb stores just in-frame clones and leaves some out. Here the sample spans roughly 100,000 clones, 75% to 85% being singletons. This clone was seen once. Its antigen remains unknown. General study findings and limits: Most TCR sequences were rare, but some public TCRs occurred in many donors. Specific recognition of CMV antigens was confirmed in vitro for three chains (all CMV-associated). Further analysis was carried out later, and it showed several of the most significant clusters appearing linked to common viral pathogens.

The chain has TRBV9 and TRBJ1-2, with D maybe TRBD1 (5 bases). The sequence was obtained from a man between 45 and 60 years old in good health and CMV-seronegative. Sequencing input: PBMCs. CDR3 sequence reads: CASSRAGKSYGYTF. The CDR3, as DNA: TGTGCCAGCAGCAGGGCAGGGAAGAGCTATGGCTACACCTTC.